Listed below are T cell receptor beta chains from one sample, sequenced in a study of OX40 agonist ivuxolimab in advanced cancers. Clones were sequenced by immunoSEQ multiplex PCR, and TCRdb holds only the in-frame ones, with some missing. The data hold 90,000 to 150,000 clones, with 80% to 90% observed a single time. Sequenced material: CD4+ or CD8+ T cells sorted from blood, taken in a trial of the OX40 agonist ivuxolimab. The receptors derive from an adult with an advanced solid tumor such as melanoma, head and neck, liver or kidney cancer. The conserved cysteine and the conserved F or W are not part of the CDR3 here.

V	J	CDR3
TRBV4-2	TRBJ2-5	ASSQEGNRGRETQY
TRBV5-1	TRBJ1-2	ASSFTGEYGYT
TRBV6-5	TRBJ1-4	ASRLGPRSGEKLF
TRBV10-1	TRBJ2-1	ASKETGNNEQF
TRBV11-2	TRBJ2-1	ASSRPTGTSSYNEQF
TRBV27	TRBJ1-6	ASSLLIRDRGSPLH
TRBV7-9	TRBJ2-3	ASKELGGSSTDTQY
TRBV6-5	TRBJ1-3	ASRPDSYSGNTIY
TRBV2	TRBJ2-5	ASSPQETQY
TRBV14	TRBJ2-1	ASSQGQSYNEQF
TRBV5-7	TRBJ2-1	ASSLRGVDEQF
TRBV11-2	TRBJ1-6	ASSPGTVNSPLH
TRBV28	TRBJ1-2	ASSFVPGGGGYT
TRBV6-6	TRBJ1-6	ASSPGTGGSPLH
TRBV10-3	TRBJ1-4	AIRGTVDEKLF
TRBV29-1	TRBJ2-3	SGTRGLDTDTQY
TRBV7-2	TRBJ1-5	ASSSDREQPQH
TRBV18	TRBJ2-5	ASSPGLVRETQY
TRBV6-5	TRBJ1-4	ASRGSLEKLF